A selection of T cell receptor beta chains follows, all from one sample in a study of T cell responses to AZD1222 COVID-19 vaccine. Profiled with immunoSEQ multiplex PCR; TCRdb holds only in-frame clones, not every one. The sample records about 150,000 clones, 90% being singletons. The sequencing here drew on peripheral blood, taken on day 0 of AZD1222 vaccination. The receptors shown here come from an adult in good health. Both conserved end residues are part of each CDR3. D genes are given only for firm matches. Clone size is stated in some rows and not others, as once, few, many or a class when expanded.

V	J	size	length	D	CDR3	DNA
TRBV10-3	TRBJ2-2	NA	17	TRBD2	CAISDSFGLADTGELFF	TGTGCCATCAGTGACTCCTTTGGACTAGCGGACACCGGGGAGCTGTTTTTT
TRBV30	TRBJ2-1	NA	12	NA	CAWTRDRFEQFF	TGTGCCTGGACCCGCGACAGATTCGAGCAGTTCTTC
TRBV5-4	TRBJ1-6	NA	13	NA	CASSLSTGTEFHF	TGTGCCAGCAGCTTGAGTACAGGAACCGAGTTCCACTTT
TRBV12-3/TRBV12-4	TRBJ2-2	NA	13	NA	CASTLSSTGELFF	TGTGCCAGCACTCTATCGAGTACCGGGGAGCTGTTTTTT
TRBV11-2	TRBJ2-7	NA	14	TRBD1	CASSLRTGSVEQYF	TGTGCCAGCAGCTTAAGGACAGGGTCGGTCGAGCAGTACTTC
TRBV5-4	TRBJ2-7	few	12	NA	CASSLPANEQYF	TGTGCCAGCAGCCTCCCAGCTAACGAGCAGTACTTC
TRBV7-8	TRBJ1-1	NA	15	NA	CASSLVRSGGTEAFF	TGTGCCAGCAGCTTAGTTCGGTCCGGGGGCACTGAAGCTTTCTTT
TRBV7-3	TRBJ1-5	NA	15	NA	CASSLTGGSNQPQHF	TGTGCCAGCAGCTTAACAGGAGGAAGCAATCAGCCCCAGCATTTT
TRBV7-8	TRBJ1-4	NA	16	NA	CASSPYRGGMGEKLFF	TGTGCCAGCAGCCCCTACAGAGGCGGGATGGGAGAAAAACTGTTTTTT
TRBV6-1	TRBJ1-5	NA	13	NA	CASSEFRDQPQHF	TGTGCCAGCAGTGAATTCAGGGATCAGCCCCAGCATTTT
TRBV10-2	TRBJ2-1	NA	15	TRBD2	CASSELAGLNNEQFF	TGCGCCAGCAGTGAGCTAGCGGGCCTCAACAATGAGCAGTTCTTC
TRBV18	TRBJ1-4	NA	15	NA	CASSPGTASNEKLFF	TGTGCCAGCTCCCCGGGGACGGCCTCTAATGAAAAACTGTTTTTT
TRBV5-1	TRBJ2-7	NA	17	TRBD2	CASSLVASGSTAYEQYF	TGCGCCAGCAGCTTGGTGGCTAGCGGGAGTACCGCCTACGAGCAGTACTTC
TRBV6-4	TRBJ2-3	NA	14	NA	CASSDWPDRHTQYF	TGTGCCAGCAGTGACTGGCCTGACCGTCATACGCAGTATTTT
TRBV2	TRBJ1-1	NA	15	TRBD1	CASSTRTGGSTEAFF	TGTGCCAGCAGTACCCGGACAGGGGGAAGTACTGAAGCTTTCTTT
TRBV2	TRBJ1-1	NA	11	NA	CASSVDTEAFF	TGTGCCAGCAGTGTTGACACTGAAGCTTTCTTT
TRBV5-8	TRBJ1-2	NA	14	TRBD1	CASSWGTANYGYTF	TGTGCCAGCAGCTGGGGGACAGCAAACTATGGCTACACCTTC
TRBV5-4	TRBJ2-7	NA	13	TRBD1	CASTWDRDHEQYF	TGTGCCAGCACATGGGACAGGGACCACGAGCAGTACTTC
TRBV7-9	TRBJ2-2	NA	13	NA	CASSHLGRGGLFF	TGTGCCAGCAGCCACCTCGGGCGGGGAGGGCTGTTTTTT
TRBV9	TRBJ2-6	NA	15	NA	CASSVDGSGANVLTF	TGTGCCAGCAGCGTAGATGGCTCTGGGGCCAACGTCCTGACTTTC
TRBV6-5	TRBJ1-1	once	16	NA	CASSYSGTGQDTEAFF	TGTGCCAGCAGTTACTCAGGGACGGGGCAGGACACTGAAGCTTTCTTT
TRBV28	TRBJ2-4	NA	13	TRBD1	CASSLGQGNIQYF	TGTGCCAGCAGTTTGGGACAGGGAAACATTCAGTACTTC
TRBV19	TRBJ1-3	once	14	NA	CASSLTATGNTIYF	TGTGCCAGTAGCCTAACAGCTACTGGAAACACCATATATTTT
TRBV5-8	TRBJ1-2	NA	15	NA	CASSPRPGPGYGYTF	TGTGCCAGCAGCCCCCGACCGGGACCAGGCTATGGCTACACCTTC
TRBV28	TRBJ1-3	NA	15	NA	CASSPPWVSGNTIYF	TGTGCCAGCAGTCCCCCTTGGGTCTCTGGAAACACCATATATTTT
TRBV10-3	TRBJ1-1	NA	16	TRBD1	CAISDIQGAGNTEAFF	TGTGCCATCAGTGATATACAGGGGGCGGGGAACACTGAAGCTTTCTTT
TRBV5-1	TRBJ2-1	NA	15	TRBD1	CASSLRGTDRSEQFF	TGCGCCAGCAGCTTGAGAGGGACGGACAGGAGTGAGCAGTTCTTC
TRBV2	TRBJ2-3	NA	15	NA	CASSDWQGGADTQYF	TGTGCCAGCAGTGACTGGCAGGGAGGCGCAGATACGCAGTATTTT
TRBV10-2	TRBJ2-7	NA	16	NA	CASSEVRGQGSYEQYF	TGCGCCAGCAGTGAGGTACGCGGTCAGGGTTCCTACGAGCAGTACTTC
TRBV19	TRBJ1-5	NA	15	NA	CASSIVGGPNQPQHF	TGTGCCAGTAGTATAGTGGGGGGCCCAAATCAGCCCCAGCATTTT
TRBV27	TRBJ1-1	NA	14	NA	CASSPHRVYSEAFF	TGTGCCAGCAGTCCCCACAGGGTCTACTCTGAAGCTTTCTTT
TRBV6-4	TRBJ1-1	NA	13	NA	CASSATKYTEAFF	TGTGCCAGCAGTGCCACCAAATACACTGAAGCTTTCTTT
TRBV27	TRBJ1-5	NA	16	TRBD1	CASSHRGRERNQPQHF	TGTGCCAGCAGCCACAGGGGGCGAGAGCGCAATCAGCCCCAGCATTTT
TRBV30	TRBJ2-3	NA	16	TRBD1	CAWSVMTGVGTDTQYF	TGTGCCTGGAGTGTAATGACAGGGGTGGGCACAGATACGCAGTATTTT
TRBV3-1/TRBV3-2	TRBJ1-2	NA	16	TRBD1	CASSQEVGGASYGYTF	TGTGCCAGCAGCCAAGAGGTAGGGGGCGCCAGCTATGGCTACACCTTC
TRBV15	TRBJ2-7	NA	16	NA	CATSRVGGTAHYEQYF	TGTGCCACCAGCAGAGTGGGGGGGACAGCCCACTACGAGCAGTACTTC
TRBV28	TRBJ2-7	NA	15	NA	CASSVRQDNPYEQYF	TGTGCCAGCAGTGTTCGACAGGACAACCCCTACGAGCAGTACTTC
TRBV7-8	TRBJ1-1	NA	17	TRBD1	CASSLGDRGRIRTEAFF	TGTGCCAGCAGCTTAGGGGACAGGGGGAGAATCCGCACTGAAGCTTTCTTT
TRBV6-5	TRBJ2-1	NA	14	NA	CASSSTGSPASQFF	TGTGCCAGCAGCTCTACCGGGTCCCCCGCATCCCAGTTCTTC
TRBV7-9	TRBJ2-5	NA	13	NA	CASSSGPRDTQYF	TGTGCCAGCAGCTCCGGGCCTCGGGATACCCAGTACTTC
TRBV7-6	TRBJ2-7	NA	15	TRBD1	CASSQGTGATYEQYF	TGTGCCAGCAGCCAAGGGACAGGGGCCACCTACGAGCAGTACTTC
TRBV27	TRBJ2-1	NA	18	NA	CASSLSDSFSGAYNEQFF	TGTGCCAGCAGTCTCTCGGACAGTTTCTCCGGAGCCTACAATGAGCAGTTCTTC
TRBV3-1/TRBV3-2	TRBJ1-4	NA	13	NA	CASSHQPGPELSF	TGTGCCAGCAGCCACCAACCGGGACCTGAATTGTCTTTT
TRBV28	TRBJ1-1	NA	14	TRBD1	CASSLLYRGTEAFF	TGTGCCAGCAGTTTATTATACAGGGGAACTGAAGCTTTCTTT
TRBV7-2	TRBJ2-1	once	13	NA	CASNLTPWDEQFF	TGTGCCAGCAACCTGACCCCCTGGGATGAGCAGTTCTTC
TRBV2	TRBJ1-5	NA	13	NA	CASSEWDYQPQHF	TGTGCCAGCAGTGAGTGGGACTATCAGCCCCAGCATTTT
TRBV4-3	TRBJ1-1	NA	16	NA	CASSQFTTQGNTEAFF	TGCGCCAGCAGCCAATTCACAACTCAGGGGAACACTGAAGCTTTCTTT
TRBV19	TRBJ1-5	NA	17	NA	CASSIDLYSDKNQPQHF	TGTGCCAGTAGTATAGATCTATATTCAGATAAGAATCAGCCCCAGCATTTT
TRBV5-1	TRBJ2-3	NA	16	NA	CASSLYGRGSTDTQYF	TGCGCCAGCAGCTTGTACGGCAGGGGATCCACAGATACGCAGTATTTT
TRBV30	TRBJ1-1	NA	13	NA	CAWSPWGNTEAFF	TGTGCCTGGAGCCCGTGGGGGAACACTGAAGCTTTCTTT
TRBV18	TRBJ2-5	NA	15	TRBD1	CASSGRTGARETQYF	TGTGCCAGCTCAGGCCGGACAGGAGCCCGGGAGACCCAGTACTTC
TRBV11-2	TRBJ1-2	NA	15	TRBD1	CASSPGQGAFYGYTF	TGTGCCAGCAGCCCTGGACAGGGGGCTTTCTATGGCTACACCTTC
TRBV2	TRBJ2-2	NA	14	NA	CASSAALQTGELFF	TGTGCCAGCAGTGCCGCTCTACAAACCGGGGAGCTGTTTTTT
TRBV27	TRBJ1-6	NA	16	NA	CASSFDHRVVSSPLHF	TGTGCCAGCAGTTTTGACCACAGGGTAGTGAGTTCACCCCTCCACTTT
TRBV5-1	TRBJ2-2	few	15	TRBD2	CASSWTSGSFGELFF	TGCGCCAGCAGCTGGACTAGCGGGAGTTTCGGGGAGCTGTTTTTT
TRBV7-2	TRBJ1-1	NA	16	TRBD1	CASSLATGGWGTEAFF	TGTGCCAGCAGCTTAGCCACAGGGGGCTGGGGCACTGAAGCTTTCTTT
TRBV5-1	TRBJ2-5	NA	15	TRBD2	CASSTGTSGQETQYF	TGCGCCAGCAGCACGGGGACTAGCGGGCAAGAGACCCAGTACTTC
TRBV27	TRBJ1-3	NA	16	NA	CASSSNAGRTGNTIYF	TGTGCCAGCAGTTCGAACGCAGGGAGAACTGGAAACACCATATATTTT